These T cell receptor beta chains were read from a single sample in a study of T cells in Graves' hyperthyroidism and ophthalmopathy. TCRdb re-called the multiplex PCR reads through MiXCR, storing one row per CDR3 protein. The sample consists of roughly 570,000 distinct CDR3 sequences, 15% to 17% of them appearing once. The specimen was blood. The receptors were gathered from a woman aged 30 to 39 with Graves' hyperthyroidism. The CDR3 runs from the conserved cysteine through the conserved F or W. The order of the fields is clone size, V gene, J gene, D gene, CDR3 protein, CDR3 DNA. The D gene is left open where the match is weak. The size entry is marked missing in some rows and otherwise reads once, few, many or a size class.

abundance: -
v_gene: TRBV6-9
j_gene: TRBJ2-1
d_gene: TRBD2
CDR3aa: CANSYVGLAGYNEQFF
CDR3nt: TGTGCCAACAGTTACGTGGGGCTAGCGGGTTACAATGAGCAGTTCTTC

abundance: few
v_gene: TRBV29-1
j_gene: TRBJ1-1
d_gene: -
CDR3aa: CSSKGGSLMNTEAFF
CDR3nt: TGCAGCTCAAAAGGGGGGTCCCTCATGAACACTGAAGCTTTCTTT

abundance: -
v_gene: TRBV30
j_gene: TRBJ2-7
d_gene: TRBD2
CDR3aa: CAWSVPSGGVYEQYF
CDR3nt: TGTGCCTGGAGTGTACCTAGCGGAGGCGTTTACGAGCAGTACTTC

abundance: few
v_gene: TRBV4-1
j_gene: TRBJ2-3
d_gene: TRBD1
CDR3aa: CASSQVDRVPVTQYF
CDR3nt: TGCGCCAGCAGCCAGGTTGACAGGGTCCCAGTTACGCAGTATTTT

abundance: -
v_gene: TRBV11-3
j_gene: TRBJ2-3
d_gene: TRBD1
CDR3aa: CASSPGTGLTDTQYF
CDR3nt: TGTGCCAGCAGCCCTGGGACAGGACTCACAGATACGCAGTATTTT

abundance: many
v_gene: TRBV27
j_gene: TRBJ2-7
d_gene: TRBD2
CDR3aa: CASRGLAGGPHEQYF
CDR3nt: TGTGCCAGCAGGGGCCTAGCGGGAGGGCCTCACGAGCAGTACTTC

abundance: many
v_gene: TRBV7-9
j_gene: TRBJ2-3
d_gene: TRBD2
CDR3aa: CASSTTGPSGHTDTQYF
CDR3nt: TGTGCCAGCAGCACAACCGGGCCTAGCGGTCACACAGATACGCAGTATTTT

abundance: few
v_gene: TRBV20-1
j_gene: TRBJ1-5
d_gene: -
CDR3aa: CSASAQYSNQPQHF
CDR3nt: TGCAGTGCTAGTGCTCAGTATAGCAATCAGCCCCAGCATTTT

abundance: few
v_gene: TRBV28
j_gene: TRBJ2-2
d_gene: -
CDR3aa: CASSSGGYTGELFF
CDR3nt: TGTGCCAGCAGTTCAGGGGGGTACACCGGGGAGCTGTTTTTT

abundance: -
v_gene: TRBV20-1
j_gene: TRBJ1-1
d_gene: TRBD1
CDR3aa: CSPHPGTGGNTEAFF
CDR3nt: TGCAGTCCCCACCCCGGGACAGGGGGGAACACTGAAGCTTTCTTT

abundance: -
v_gene: TRBV7-9
j_gene: TRBJ2-7
d_gene: -
CDR3aa: CASTTTGGETYEQYF
CDR3nt: TGTGCCAGCACCACAACCGGGGGCGAGACGTACGAGCAGTACTTC

abundance: -
v_gene: TRBV5-1
j_gene: TRBJ1-1
d_gene: TRBD1
CDR3aa: CASIAGQGNTEAFF
CDR3nt: TGCGCCAGCATCGCCGGACAGGGGAACACTGAAGCTTTCTTT

abundance: -
v_gene: TRBV10-3
j_gene: TRBJ1-6
d_gene: -
CDR3aa: CAISGGAWDSPLHF
CDR3nt: TGTGCCATCAGTGGTGGAGCCTGGGATTCACCCCTCCACTTT

abundance: -
v_gene: TRBV29-1
j_gene: TRBJ2-3
d_gene: TRBD2
CDR3aa: CSVALLGGSIADTQYF
CDR3nt: TGCAGCGTTGCCTTATTAGGCGGGAGTATCGCAGATACGCAGTATTTT

abundance: few
v_gene: TRBV12-3/TRBV12-4
j_gene: TRBJ1-3
d_gene: TRBD1
CDR3aa: CASFGRGPGNTIYF
CDR3nt: TGTGCCAGCTTCGGCAGGGGGCCAGGAAACACCATATATTTT

abundance: once
v_gene: TRBV29-1
j_gene: TRBJ2-1
d_gene: TRBD1
CDR3aa: CSADREETQFF
CDR3nt: TGCAGCGCCGACAGGGAAGAGACCCAGTTCTTC

abundance: many
v_gene: TRBV9
j_gene: TRBJ2-1
d_gene: -
CDR3aa: CASSVGEAPYNEQFF
CDR3nt: TGTGCCAGCAGCGTAGGTGAGGCTCCCTACAATGAGCAGTTCTTC

abundance: many
v_gene: TRBV11-2
j_gene: TRBJ2-1
d_gene: TRBD2
CDR3aa: CASSSRASGHYNEQFF
CDR3nt: TGTGCCAGCAGCTCCCGGGCTAGCGGGCATTACAATGAGCAGTTCTTC

abundance: many
v_gene: TRBV7-2
j_gene: TRBJ2-1
d_gene: TRBD2
CDR3aa: CASSTAGTRYNEQFF
CDR3nt: TGTGCCAGCAGCACAGCCGGGACTAGATACAATGAGCAGTTCTTC

abundance: -
v_gene: TRBV7-8
j_gene: TRBJ2-7
d_gene: -
CDR3aa: CASSQANSMAYEQYF
CDR3nt: TGTGCCAGCAGCCAAGCGAACTCTATGGCCTACGAGCAGTACTTC

abundance: -
v_gene: TRBV28
j_gene: TRBJ1-1
d_gene: -
CDR3aa: CVSSLYTGKRNTEAFF
CDR3nt: TGTGTCAGCAGCCTATACACAGGGAAGAGGAACACTGAAGCTTTCTTT

abundance: -
v_gene: TRBV30
j_gene: TRBJ2-2
d_gene: -
CDR3aa: CAWRNGPGTGELFF
CDR3nt: TGTGCCTGGAGGAACGGGCCGGGCACCGGGGAGCTGTTTTTT

abundance: -
v_gene: TRBV7-6
j_gene: TRBJ2-1
d_gene: -
CDR3aa: CASSRAASSSYNEQFF
CDR3nt: TGTGCCAGCAGCCGCGCAGCATCTAGCTCCTACAATGAGCAGTTCTTC

abundance: many
v_gene: TRBV20-1
j_gene: TRBJ1-2
d_gene: -
CDR3aa: CSAQAGHTGYTF
CDR3nt: TGCAGTGCCCAAGCAGGACATACTGGCTACACCTTC

abundance: many
v_gene: TRBV2
j_gene: TRBJ2-2
d_gene: TRBD2
CDR3aa: CASRREGGRNTGELFF
CDR3nt: TGTGCCAGCAGGAGGGAGGGCGGCCGGAACACCGGGGAGCTGTTTTTT

abundance: -
v_gene: TRBV12-5
j_gene: TRBJ2-2
d_gene: -
CDR3aa: CASGLVDRDLNTGELFF
CDR3nt: TGTGCTAGTGGTTTGGTAGACCGCGATTTGAACACCGGGGAGCTGTTTTTT

abundance: few
v_gene: TRBV6-1
j_gene: TRBJ1-1
d_gene: TRBD1
CDR3aa: CASTPGQGTEAFF
CDR3nt: TGTGCCAGTACACCGGGACAGGGGACCGAAGCTTTCTTT

abundance: many
v_gene: TRBV3-1
j_gene: TRBJ2-1
d_gene: TRBD2
CDR3aa: CASSHIAGNEQFF
CDR3nt: TGTGCCAGCAGCCATATAGCGGGGAATGAGCAGTTCTTC

abundance: -
v_gene: TRBV30
j_gene: TRBJ2-1
d_gene: -
CDR3aa: CAWSRGLGGEQFF
CDR3nt: TGTGCCTGGAGCCGGGGGCTGGGGGGTGAGCAGTTCTTC

abundance: -
v_gene: TRBV20-1
j_gene: TRBJ2-3
d_gene: -
CDR3aa: CRPYSGIGDTQYF
CDR3nt: TGCAGGCCATATAGCGGAATAGGAGATACGCAGTATTTT

abundance: many
v_gene: TRBV28
j_gene: TRBJ1-5
d_gene: -
CDR3aa: CASRPVTGNQPQHF
CDR3nt: TGTGCCAGCAGGCCGGTGACTGGCAATCAGCCCCAGCATTTT

abundance: -
v_gene: TRBV7-9
j_gene: TRBJ2-7
d_gene: TRBD2
CDR3aa: CASSFWSGRDHEQYF
CDR3nt: TGTGCCAGCAGCTTTTGGAGCGGGAGGGACCACGAGCAGTACTTC